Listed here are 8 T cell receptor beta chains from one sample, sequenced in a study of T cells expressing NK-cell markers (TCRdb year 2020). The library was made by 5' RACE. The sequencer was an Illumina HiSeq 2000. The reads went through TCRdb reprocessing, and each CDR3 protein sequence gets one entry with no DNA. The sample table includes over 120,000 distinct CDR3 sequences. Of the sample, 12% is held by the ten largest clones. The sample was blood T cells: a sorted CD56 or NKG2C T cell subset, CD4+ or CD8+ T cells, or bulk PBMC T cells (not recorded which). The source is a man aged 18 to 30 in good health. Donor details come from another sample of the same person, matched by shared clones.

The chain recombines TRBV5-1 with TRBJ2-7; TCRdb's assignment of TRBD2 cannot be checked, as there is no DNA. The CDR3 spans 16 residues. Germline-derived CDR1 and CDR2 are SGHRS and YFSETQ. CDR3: CASSFFVSGESYEQYF.

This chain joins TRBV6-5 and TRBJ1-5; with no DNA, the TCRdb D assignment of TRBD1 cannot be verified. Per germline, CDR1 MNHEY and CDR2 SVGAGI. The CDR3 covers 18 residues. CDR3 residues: CASSYWSPGQGSNQPQHF.

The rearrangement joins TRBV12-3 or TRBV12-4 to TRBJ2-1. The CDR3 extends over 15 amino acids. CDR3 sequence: CASSLAVNSYNEQFF.

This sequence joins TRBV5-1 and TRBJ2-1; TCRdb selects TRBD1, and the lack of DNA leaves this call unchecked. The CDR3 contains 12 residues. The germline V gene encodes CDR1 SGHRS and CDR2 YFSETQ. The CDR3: CASSWTSPEQFF.

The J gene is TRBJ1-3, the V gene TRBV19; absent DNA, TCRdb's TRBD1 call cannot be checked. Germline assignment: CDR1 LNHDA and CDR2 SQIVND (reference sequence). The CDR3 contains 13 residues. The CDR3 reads CASYRGSGNTIYF.

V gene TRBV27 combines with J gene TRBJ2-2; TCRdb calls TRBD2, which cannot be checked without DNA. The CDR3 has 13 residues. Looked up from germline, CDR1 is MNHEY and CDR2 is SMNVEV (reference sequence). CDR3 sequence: CATAGLYTGELFF.

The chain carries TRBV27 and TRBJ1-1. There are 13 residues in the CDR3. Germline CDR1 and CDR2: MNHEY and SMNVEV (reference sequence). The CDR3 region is CASRQEVGTEAFF.

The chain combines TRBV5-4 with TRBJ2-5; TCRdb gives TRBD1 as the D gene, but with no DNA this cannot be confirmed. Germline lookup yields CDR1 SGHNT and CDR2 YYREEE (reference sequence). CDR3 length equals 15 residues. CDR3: CASSKGQGEVETQYF.